Below, 21 T cell receptor beta chains from the same sample are listed, as sequenced in a study of PD-L1 blockade in urothelial cancer. Here immunoSEQ multiplex PCR was the method, and the copy in TCRdb shows in-frame clones only, minus some. This sample has roughly 130,000 clones, with approximately 84% found just once. Indicated time point: pretreatment peripheral blood. Source: PBMCs, taken around atezolizumab (anti-PD-L1) treatment. The receptor source for this set is a man aged 50 to 60 with urothelial cancer.

CDR3 bases: TGTGCCAGCAGTGAGGGGCGGGAGGGCCGGTACGAGCAGTACTTC. This translates into CASSEGREGRYEQYF. This rearrangement joins TRBV6-4 to TRBJ2-7; the match to TRBD2 covers 9 bases. V lost 3 bases and J lost 4; bases outside the gene matches: 7. The CDR3 sequence is 15 residues long. Germline values: CDR1 MRHNA, CDR2 SNTAGT.

DNA for the CDR3: TGTGCCAGCAGCTTAGGCCTCGGAGCTAGCACAGATACGCAGTATTTT. It specifies CASSLGLGASTDTQYF. The rearrangement uses TRBV11-3 and TRBJ2-3; D call uncertain. The CDR3 extends over 16 amino acids. Germline CDR1 reads SGHNT; CDR2 reads YENEEA. V was trimmed by 1 base and J by 0 bases, leaving 11 bases between them.

The CDR3 is CASSHSGGTYNEQFF. CDR3 sequence (DNA): TGTGCCAGCAGCCATAGCGGGGGGACCTACAATGAGCAGTTCTTC. The chain combines TRBV7-2 with TRBJ2-1, with 10 bases identical to TRBD2. The CDR3 is 15 amino acids. Trimming took 5 bases from V and 2 from J; bases not matched to a gene: 3. Germline CDR1 and CDR2: SGHTA and FQGNSA.

The CDR3 DNA reads as TGTGCCAGCTCACCAGGTACAGGGAGCTATGGCTACACCTTC. Its protein product is CASSPGTGSYGYTF. The gene calls are TRBV18 and TRBJ1-2; D is perhaps TRBD1 (6 bases). The CDR3 length is 14 residues. From germline, CDR1 is KGHSH and CDR2 LQKENI. Trimming left V 2 bases short and J 4 bases short, with 11 bases between.

This clone was detected a few times. The chain recombines TRBV6-1 with TRBJ1-1; possibly TRBD1 for D (6 bases). This CDR3 contains 15 residues. Between the trimmed V and J ends, which lost 6 bases and 0 bases, there was a span of 14 bases. CDR1 is MNHNS and CDR2 is SASEGT in the germline V gene. The CDR3 protein is CASRREGDMNTEAFF. In DNA form, the CDR3 reads TGTGCCAGCAGGAGGGAGGGGGACATGAACACTGAAGCTTTCTTT.

The chain couples TRBV6-1 to TRBJ1-2; D perhaps matches TRBD1 (6 bases). V lost 5 bases to trimming and J lost 10 bases, with 14 bases between them. The germline V gene encodes CDR1 MNHNS and CDR2 SASEGT. The CDR3 sequence is 12 residues long. This chain's CDR3 is CASSPLDSLYTF. CDR3 nucleotides: TGTGCCAGCAGTCCCCTGGACAGTCTCTACACCTTC.

This clone was observed once. The CDR3 here is CASTLAGVGEQFF. CDR3 nucleotide sequence: TGTGCCAGCACCCTAGCGGGAGTCGGTGAGCAGTTCTTC. The chain uses TRBV27 and TRBJ2-1, with TRBD2 identical over 10 bases. The CDR3 totals 13 residues. CDR1 and CDR2 (germline): MNHEY, SMNVEV (reference sequence). Trimming took 7 bases from V and 9 from J; bases not matched to a gene: 6.

This chain joins TRBV5-1 and TRBJ2-1; D might be TRBD2 (5 bases). This CDR3 contains 15 residues. The germline gives CDR1 SGHRS, CDR2 YFSETQ. Trimming stripped 0 bases from V and 8 bases from J, with 15 bases between. CDR3 loop: CASSLAPGVGDEQFF. The CDR3 nucleotides read TGCGCCAGCAGCTTGGCCCCTGGGGTCGGGGATGAGCAGTTCTTC.

The chain has TRBV6-4 and TRBJ2-3; no reliable D call. Trimming removed 5 bases at V and 4 bases at J, with 16 bases between. The germline CDR1 and CDR2 sequences are MRHNA and SNTAGT. This CDR3 has 15 amino acids. The DNA for the CDR3 is TGTGCCAGCAGTCTTTGGCGGAGCGAGCCAGATACGCAGTATTTT. Protein: CASSLWRSEPDTQYF.

The chain joins TRBV28 to TRBJ1-2; tentative D call: TRBD1 (5 bases). The CDR3 covers 15 residues. Germline loops: CDR1 MDHEN, CDR2 SYDVKM. Trimming left V 5 bases short and J 4 bases short, with 17 bases between. In nucleotides, the CDR3 is TGTGCCAGCAGTCCCCTAGGACATAAGGTCTATGGCTACACCTTC. It encodes CASSPLGHKVYGYTF.

V is TRBV30 and J is TRBJ1-4; the D is unclear. Trimming shortened V by 3 bases and J by 3 bases, and 8 bases separated the two germline ends. Germline V gene data show CDR1 as GTSNPN and CDR2 as SVGIG (reference sequence). This CDR3 is 13 amino acids long. The CDR3, as DNA: TGTGCCTGGAGCCTCCCCGCTAATGAAAAACTGTTTTTT. Translation gives CAWSLPANEKLFF.

This CDR3 is CAIGGGGVYAFF. CDR3 nucleotides: TGTGCCATCGGAGGGGGGGGAGTCTACGCTTTCTTT. V is TRBV10-3 and J is TRBJ1-1; TRBD1 is a possible D gene (6 bases). The germline V gene has CDR1 ENHRY and CDR2 SYGVKD. V was pared by 8 bases and J by 11 bases, with 18 bases between. This CDR3 has 12 amino acids.

This sequence joins TRBV11-1 and TRBJ1-5, with a tentative D call TRBD1 (6 bases). The germline CDR1 and CDR2 sequences are SGHAT and FQDESV (reference sequence). This CDR3 spans 15 amino acids. Trimming removed 1 base from V and 5 bases from J, with 12 bases in between. For the CDR3, the DNA is TGTGCCAGCAGCTTAGGTTGGGACAATGATCAGCCCCAGCATTTT. Its translation: CASSLGWDNDQPQHF.

This chain uses TRBV11-2 with TRBJ2-5; a weak D match, TRBD2 (7 bases). The CDR3 loop spans 14 amino acids. V dropped 5 bases and J dropped 5 bases, with 15 bases sitting between them. Germline V gene lookup returns CDR1 SGHAT and CDR2 FQNNGV. The CDR3 coding sequence is TGTGCCAGCAGCGTTACAAGGGGGGGGGAGACCCAGTACTTC. Translating gives CASSVTRGGETQYF. Full variable domain (missing parts from reference TRBV11-2 and TRBJ2-5): EAGVAQSPRYKIIEKRQSVAFWCNPISGHATLYWYQQILGQGPKLLIQFQNNGVVDDSQLPKDRFSAERLKGVDSTLKIQPAKLEDSAVYLCASSVTRGGETQYFGPGTRLLVL.

CDR3 amino acids: CASSLFILAGVNEQFF. The CDR3 nucleotides are TGTGCCAGCAGCTTATTCATACTAGCGGGAGTCAATGAGCAGTTCTTC. The chain links TRBV7-3 to TRBJ2-1; 11 nucleotides agree with TRBD2. The CDR3 totals 16 residues. The germline CDR1 and CDR2 sequences are SGHTA and FQGTGA. V lost 2 bases to trimming and J lost 6 bases; unmatched junction nucleotides: 6.

The chain has TRBV11-2 and TRBJ2-7; 8 bases fit TRBD2. Germline V gene data show CDR1 as SGHAT and CDR2 as FQNNGV. With V trimmed by 6 bases and J by 3 bases, 4 bases remained unmatched. This CDR3 is built from 13 residues. CDR3 sequence: CASSIRGGYEQYF. The CDR3 nucleotides read TGTGCCAGCAGTATACGGGGGGGCTACGAGCAGTACTTC.

This rearrangement joins TRBV29-1 to TRBJ2-3; the match to TRBD2 covers 13 bases. The CDR3 loop spans 14 amino acids. The trim removed 6 bases at V and 8 bases at J, leaving 8 bases unmatched. Germline V lookup: CDR1 SQVTM, CDR2 ANQGSEA. CDR3 protein: CSVDTSGRAGTQYF. In DNA form, the CDR3 reads TGCAGCGTCGATACTAGCGGGAGGGCCGGTACGCAGTATTTT.

V gene TRBV7-9 combines with J gene TRBJ1-1; D gene ambiguous. V was cut by 2 bases and J by 3 bases, with 7 bases left in between. Germline-derived CDR1 and CDR2 are SEHNR and FQNEAQ (reference sequence). This CDR3 has 13 amino acids. DNA for the CDR3: TGTGCCAGCAGCTTATTTCAGTACACTGAAGCTTTCTTT. Translation: CASSLFQYTEAFF.

V gene TRBV5-1 combines with J gene TRBJ1-4, with D tentatively TRBD1 (5 bases). Looked up from germline, CDR1 is SGHRS and CDR2 is YFSETQ. V gave up 0 bases and J gave up 4 bases, with 13 bases separating them. The CDR3 is made up of 16 amino acids. In DNA form, the CDR3 reads TGCGCCAGCAGCTTGGTGGGGCCGGTCCTTAATGAAAAACTGTTTTTT. Its translation: CASSLVGPVLNEKLFF. The variable domain in full, with the rest retrieved from reference TRBV5-1 and TRBJ1-4, is KAGVTQTPRYLIKTRGQQVTLSCSPISGHRSVSWYQQTPGQGLQFLFEYFSETQRNKGNFPGRFSGRQFSNSRSEMNVSTLELGDSALYLCASSLVGPVLNEKLFFGSGTQLSVL.

The chain carries TRBV6-5 and TRBJ2-2, with D hard to call. This CDR3 region has 15 residues. CDR1 is MNHEY, CDR2 SVGAGI, per germline. The germline V and J ends were trimmed by 0 bases and 8 bases, with 13 bases remaining between them. The CDR3 sequence is CASSYSLVAPGELFF. The CDR3 region has the DNA TGTGCCAGCAGTTACTCTCTGGTGGCACCGGGGGAGCTGTTTTTT.

This clone was recorded a few times. This chain links TRBV28 with TRBJ1-3; TRBD1 matches 10 bases. Germline V gene lookup returns CDR1 MDHEN and CDR2 SYDVKM. The CDR3 loop spans 15 amino acids. J gave up 6 bases and V 5 bases, and 7 bases lay outside the gene matches. CDR3 DNA sequence: TGTGCCAGCAGTCAGCCGGGACAGGGGAAAAACACCATATATTTT. This codes for CASSQPGQGKNTIYF.